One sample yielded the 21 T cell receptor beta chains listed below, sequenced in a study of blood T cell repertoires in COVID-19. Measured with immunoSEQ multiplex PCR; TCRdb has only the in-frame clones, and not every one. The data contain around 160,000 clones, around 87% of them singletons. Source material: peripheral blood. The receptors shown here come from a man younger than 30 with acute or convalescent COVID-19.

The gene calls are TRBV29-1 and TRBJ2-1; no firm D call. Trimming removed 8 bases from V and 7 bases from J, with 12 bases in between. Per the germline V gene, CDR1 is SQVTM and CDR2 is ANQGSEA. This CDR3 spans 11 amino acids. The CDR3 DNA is TGCAGCTTTTTTGCCGCGAATGAGCAGTTCTTC. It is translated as CSFFAANEQFF.

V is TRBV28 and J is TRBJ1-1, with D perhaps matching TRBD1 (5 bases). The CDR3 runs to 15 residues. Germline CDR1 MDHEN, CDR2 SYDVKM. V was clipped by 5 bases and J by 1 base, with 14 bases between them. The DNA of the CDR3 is TGTGCCAGCAGTCTCCCGCCGGACACGAACACTGAAGCTTTCTTT. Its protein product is CASSLPPDTNTEAFF.

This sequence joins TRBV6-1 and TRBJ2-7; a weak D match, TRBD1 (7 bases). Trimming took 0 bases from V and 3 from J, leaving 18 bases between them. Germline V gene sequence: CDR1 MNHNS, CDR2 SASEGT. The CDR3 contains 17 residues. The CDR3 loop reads CASSEAVGQGGNYEQYV. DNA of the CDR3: TGTGCCAGCAGTGAAGCTGTAGGGCAGGGGGGAAACTACGAGCAGTACGTC.

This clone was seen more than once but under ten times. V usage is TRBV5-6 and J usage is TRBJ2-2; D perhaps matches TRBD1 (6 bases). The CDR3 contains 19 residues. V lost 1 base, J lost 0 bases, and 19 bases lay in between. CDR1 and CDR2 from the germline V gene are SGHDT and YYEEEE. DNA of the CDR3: TGTGCCAGCAGCTTGCTGGGACAATTAACGTTCGCGAACACCGGGGAGCTGTTTTTT. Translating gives CASSLLGQLTFANTGELFF.

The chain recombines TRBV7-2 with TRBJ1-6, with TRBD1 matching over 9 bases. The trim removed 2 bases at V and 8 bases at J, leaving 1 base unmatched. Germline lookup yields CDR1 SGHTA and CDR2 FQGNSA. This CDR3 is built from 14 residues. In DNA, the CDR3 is TGTGCCAGCAGCTTATGGGACAGGGATTCACCCCTCCACTTT. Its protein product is CASSLWDRDSPLHF.

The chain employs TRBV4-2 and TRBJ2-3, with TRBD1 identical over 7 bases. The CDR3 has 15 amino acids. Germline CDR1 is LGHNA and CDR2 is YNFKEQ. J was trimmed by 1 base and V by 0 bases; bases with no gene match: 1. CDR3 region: CASSQDGTGTDTQYF. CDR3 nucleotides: TGTGCCAGCAGCCAAGATGGGACAGGCACAGATACGCAGTATTTT.

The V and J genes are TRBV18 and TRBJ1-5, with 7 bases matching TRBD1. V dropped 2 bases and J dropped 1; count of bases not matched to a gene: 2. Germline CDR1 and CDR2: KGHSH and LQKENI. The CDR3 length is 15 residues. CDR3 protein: CASSPSTGSNQPQHF. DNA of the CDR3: TGTGCCAGCTCACCATCGACAGGGAGCAATCAGCCCCAGCATTTT.

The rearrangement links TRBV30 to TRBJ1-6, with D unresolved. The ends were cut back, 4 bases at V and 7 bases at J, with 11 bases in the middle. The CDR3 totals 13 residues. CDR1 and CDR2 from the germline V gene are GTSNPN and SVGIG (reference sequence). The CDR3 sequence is CAWNNGGNSPLHF. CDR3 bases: TGTGCCTGGAATAATGGCGGGAATTCACCCCTCCACTTT.

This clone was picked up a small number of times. The CDR3 sequence is CASSPDRGNQPQHF. The CDR3 DNA reads TGTGCCAGCAGTCCGGACAGGGGCAATCAGCCCCAGCATTTT. This sequence joins TRBV7-3 and TRBJ1-5; the match to TRBD1 covers 8 bases. CDR1 is SGHTA, CDR2 FQGTGA, per germline. The CDR3 extends over 14 amino acids. V lost 6 bases, J lost 2 bases, and 3 bases stayed unmatched.

Here the CDR3 reads CASSSQSRRGTQETQYF. For the CDR3, the DNA is TGCGCCAGCAGCTCCCAAAGTAGGCGGGGGACACAAGAGACCCAGTACTTC. The genes are TRBV5-1 and TRBJ2-5; D is perhaps TRBD2 (7 bases). Trimming shortened V by 3 bases and J by 2 bases, and 20 bases separated the two germline ends. The CDR3 has 17 amino acids. Germline-derived CDR1 and CDR2 are SGHRS and YFSETQ. Filled out from reference TRBV5-1 and TRBJ2-5, the complete variable domain reads KAGVTQTPRYLIKTRGQQVTLSCSPISGHRSVSWYQQTPGQGLQFLFEYFSETQRNKGNFPGRFSGRQFSNSRSEMNVSTLELGDSALYLCASSSQSRRGTQETQYFGPGTRLLVL.

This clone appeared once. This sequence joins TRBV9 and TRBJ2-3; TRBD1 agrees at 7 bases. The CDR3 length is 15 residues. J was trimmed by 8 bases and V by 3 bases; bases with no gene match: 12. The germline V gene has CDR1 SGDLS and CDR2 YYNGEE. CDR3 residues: CASSARTGTAGTQYF. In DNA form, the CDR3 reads TGTGCCAGCAGCGCCAGGACAGGCACGGCGGGTACGCAGTATTTT.

CDR3 protein: CASSLRDGQGPDTQYF. The CDR3 DNA reads TGCGCCAGCAGCTTGCGGGATGGACAGGGTCCAGATACGCAGTATTTT. The rearrangement joins TRBV5-1 to TRBJ2-3; 8 nucleotides agree with TRBD1. This CDR3 has 16 residues. CDR1 SGHRS and CDR2 YFSETQ come from the germline V gene. The trim removed 1 base at V and 4 bases at J, leaving 8 bases unmatched.

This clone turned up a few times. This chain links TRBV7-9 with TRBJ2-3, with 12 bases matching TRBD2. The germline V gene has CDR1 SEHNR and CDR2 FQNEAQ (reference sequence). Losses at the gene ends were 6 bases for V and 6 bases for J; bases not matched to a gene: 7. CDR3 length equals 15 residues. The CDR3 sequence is CASRPTSGGSDTQYF. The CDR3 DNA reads TGTGCCAGCAGACCGACTAGCGGGGGTAGCGATACGCAGTATTTT.

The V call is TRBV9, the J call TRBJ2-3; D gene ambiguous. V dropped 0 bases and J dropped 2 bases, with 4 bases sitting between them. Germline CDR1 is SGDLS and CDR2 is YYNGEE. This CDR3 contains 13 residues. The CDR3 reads CASSVAITDTQYF. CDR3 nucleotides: TGTGCCAGCAGCGTAGCCATCACAGATACGCAGTATTTT. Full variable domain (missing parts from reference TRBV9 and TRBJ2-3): DSGVTQTPKHLITATGQRVTLRCSPRSGDLSVYWYQQSLDQGLQFLIQYYNGEERAKGNILERFSAQQFPDLHSELNLSSLELGDSALYFCASSVAITDTQYFGPGTRLTVL.

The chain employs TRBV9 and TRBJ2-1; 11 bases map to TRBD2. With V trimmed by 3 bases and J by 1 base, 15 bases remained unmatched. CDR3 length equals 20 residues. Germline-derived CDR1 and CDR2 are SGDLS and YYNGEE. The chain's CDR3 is CASSADLAGGRGGSYNEQFF. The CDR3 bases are TGTGCCAGCAGCGCAGATCTAGCGGGGGGCCGCGGGGGATCCTACAATGAGCAGTTCTTC.

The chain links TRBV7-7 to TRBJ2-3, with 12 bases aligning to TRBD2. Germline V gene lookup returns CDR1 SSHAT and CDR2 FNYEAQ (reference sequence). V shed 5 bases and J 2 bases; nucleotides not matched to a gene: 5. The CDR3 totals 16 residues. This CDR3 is CASSQLAGGPTDTQYF. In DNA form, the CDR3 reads TGTGCCAGCAGCCAGCTAGCGGGGGGGCCCACAGATACGCAGTATTTT.

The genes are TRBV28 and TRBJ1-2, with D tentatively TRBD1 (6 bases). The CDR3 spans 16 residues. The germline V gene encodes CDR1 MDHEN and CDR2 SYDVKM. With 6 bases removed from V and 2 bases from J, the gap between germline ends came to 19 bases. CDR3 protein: CASRLRGQRTNYGYTF. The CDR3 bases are TGTGCCAGCAGGCTTAGAGGACAGAGGACGAACTATGGCTACACCTTC.

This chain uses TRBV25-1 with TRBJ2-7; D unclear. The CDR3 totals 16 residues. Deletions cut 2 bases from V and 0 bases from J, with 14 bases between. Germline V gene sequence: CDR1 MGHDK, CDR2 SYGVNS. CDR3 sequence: CASSEVFGADSYEQYF. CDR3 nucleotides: TGTGCCAGCAGTGAAGTTTTCGGAGCTGACTCCTACGAGCAGTACTTC.

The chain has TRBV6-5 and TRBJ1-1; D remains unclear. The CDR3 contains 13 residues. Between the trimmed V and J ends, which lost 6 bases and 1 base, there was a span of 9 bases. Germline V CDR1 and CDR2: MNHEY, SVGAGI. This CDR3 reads CASRERGNTEAFF. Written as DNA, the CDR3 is TGTGCCAGCAGAGAGCGCGGGAACACTGAAGCTTTCTTT.

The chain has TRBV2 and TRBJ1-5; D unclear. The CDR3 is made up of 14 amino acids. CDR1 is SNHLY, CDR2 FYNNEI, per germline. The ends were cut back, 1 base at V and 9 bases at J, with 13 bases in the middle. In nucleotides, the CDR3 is TGTGCCAGCAGTGAAGGGAGCCGGATCACGCCCCAGCATTTT. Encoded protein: CASSEGSRITPQHF.

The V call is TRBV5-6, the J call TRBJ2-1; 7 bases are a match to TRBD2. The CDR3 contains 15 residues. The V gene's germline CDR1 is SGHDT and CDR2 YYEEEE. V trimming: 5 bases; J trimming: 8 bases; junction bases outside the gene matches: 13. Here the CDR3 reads CASRRQGLYPHEQFF. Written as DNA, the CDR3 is TGTGCCAGCAGAAGGCAGGGACTATATCCTCATGAGCAGTTCTTC.